A single sample is the source of the 9 T cell receptor beta chains below, sequenced in a study of T cell responses to AZD1222 COVID-19 vaccine. Produced via immunoSEQ multiplex PCR; TCRdb's table is partial and in-frame only. The table has 110,000 or so clones, 88% seen once. The material sequenced was peripheral blood, taken 28 days after the second AZD1222 dose. These receptors were obtained from an adult who received the AZD1222 COVID-19 vaccine.

This chain links TRBV19 with TRBJ1-2; 12 bases align to TRBD1. The CDR3 runs 14 residues. Germline loops: CDR1 LNHDA, CDR2 SQIVND (reference sequence). The ends lost 5 bases at V and 7 bases at J; junction bases unmatched: 5. This CDR3 is CASSWDRGPAGYTF. CDR3 nucleotide sequence: TGTGCCAGTAGTTGGGACAGGGGGCCCGCTGGCTACACCTTC. The variable domain in full, with the rest retrieved from reference TRBV19 and TRBJ1-2, is DGGITQSPKYLFRKEGQNVTLSCEQNLNHDAMYWYRQDPGQGLRLIYYSQIVNDFQKGDIAEGYSVSREKKESFPLTVTSAQKNPTAFYLCASSWDRGPAGYTFGSGTRLTVV.

The genes are TRBV4-3 and TRBJ2-7; 9 bases are shared with TRBD1. Per the germline V gene, CDR1 is LGHNA and CDR2 is YSLEER. V shed 2 bases and J 4 bases; nucleotides not matched to a gene: 9. This CDR3 comprises 16 residues. CDR3 protein: CASSQSSGTGTYEQYF. In DNA form, the CDR3 reads TGCGCCAGCAGCCAATCTTCCGGGACAGGGACGTACGAGCAGTACTTC.

J is TRBJ1-1 and V is TRBV9; no definite D call. The CDR3 is 13 residues long. Germline values: CDR1 SGDLS, CDR2 YYNGEE. V lost 4 bases, J lost 2 bases, and 9 bases lay in between. The CDR3 reads CASSPMGNTEAFF. For the CDR3, the DNA is TGTGCCAGCAGCCCGATGGGCAACACTGAAGCTTTCTTT.

The chain carries TRBV5-1 and TRBJ1-3; D possibly corresponds to TRBD1 (6 bases). Germline CDR1 is SGHRS and CDR2 is YFSETQ. This CDR3 contains 17 residues. V lost 4 bases to trimming and J lost 0 bases, with 17 bases between them. As DNA, the CDR3 is TGCGCCAGCAGCGCGGGGGAAACAGGGTTCTCTGGAAACACCATATATTTT. Encoded protein: CASSAGETGFSGNTIYF.

The chain uses TRBV29-1 and TRBJ1-1; TRBD1 might be the D (5 bases). CDR1 and CDR2 from the germline V gene are SQVTM and ANQGSEA. CDR3 length: 11 amino acids. Trimming left V 6 bases short and J 6 bases short, with 11 bases between. This CDR3 reads CSVGDSPEAFF. CDR3 in DNA: TGCAGCGTGGGTGACAGTCCTGAAGCTTTCTTT.

The DNA for the CDR3 is TGTGCCAGCAGTTGGGCAGGGGTTAGCAATCAGCCCCAGCATTTT. Translated: CASSWAGVSNQPQHF. The rearrangement joins TRBV6-5 to TRBJ1-5, with a possible D match to TRBD1 (6 bases). The CDR3 is 15 residues long. Germline CDR1 MNHEY, CDR2 SVGAGI. V was pared by 4 bases and J by 0 bases, with 10 bases between.

This rearrangement joins TRBV7-9 to TRBJ1-1, with 9 nucleotides matching TRBD1. The CDR3 loop spans 19 amino acids. Germline CDR1 reads SEHNR; CDR2 reads FQNEAQ (reference sequence). With V trimmed by 6 bases and J by 3 bases, 20 bases remained unmatched. The CDR3 spells CASRIIILRDREEDTEAFF. The CDR3 DNA is TGTGCCAGCAGAATTATCATTCTCCGGGACAGGGAGGAGGACACTGAAGCTTTCTTT.

The chain has TRBV12-3 or TRBV12-4 and TRBJ1-2; D ambiguous. V was clipped by 9 bases and J by 4 bases, with 15 bases between them. The length of the CDR3 is 13 residues. CDR3 region: CASRPTVGYGYTF. DNA of the CDR3: TGTGCCAGTCGGCCCACTGTGGGCTATGGCTACACCTTC.

The chain is built from TRBV5-1 and TRBJ1-4; D might be TRBD1 (6 bases). The germline gives CDR1 SGHRS, CDR2 YFSETQ. V dropped 3 bases and J dropped 5 bases, with 20 bases sitting between them. There are 17 residues in the CDR3. The CDR3 sequence is CASSSGLIGGRNEKLFF. CDR3 nucleotide sequence: TGCGCCAGCAGCTCCGGCTTAATAGGGGGGAGAAATGAAAAACTGTTTTTT. Full variable domain (remainder filled in from reference TRBV5-1 and TRBJ1-4): KAGVTQTPRYLIKTRGQQVTLSCSPISGHRSVSWYQQTPGQGLQFLFEYFSETQRNKGNFPGRFSGRQFSNSRSEMNVSTLELGDSALYLCASSSGLIGGRNEKLFFGSGTQLSVL.